Shown below are 17 T cell receptor beta chains from a single sample sequenced in a study of cytotoxic CD8 clonotypes in ibrutinib-treated CLL. Method: immunoSEQ multiplex PCR; TCRdb's copy keeps in-frame clones and lacks some. The sample shows fewer than 400,000 clones, about 64% of them seen only once. This sample comprised PBMCs, obtained after 36 months of ibrutinib treatment. The receptors were sampled from a human donor with chronic lymphocytic leukemia.

V usage is TRBV5-4 and J usage is TRBJ1-2, with D unclear. Trimming removed 0 bases at V and 1 base at J, with 4 bases between. The CDR3 runs to 13 residues. The V gene's germline CDR1 is SGHNT and CDR2 YYREEE (reference sequence). This CDR3 reads CASSLDNNYGYTF. In nucleotides, the CDR3 is TGTGCCAGCAGCTTGGACAATAACTATGGCTACACCTTC.

The V gene is TRBV5-8, the J gene TRBJ1-2; D is perhaps TRBD1 (6 bases). Between the trimmed V and J ends, which lost 3 bases and 4 bases, there was a span of 13 bases. Germline assignment: CDR1 SGHTS and CDR2 YDEGEE. The CDR3 contains 14 residues. The CDR3 nucleotides are TGTGCCAGCAGCTCGGACCTGGGGGCCTATGGCTACACCTTC. It encodes CASSSDLGAYGYTF.

This clone appeared a single time. This sequence joins TRBV5-1 and TRBJ1-4; weak D call: TRBD1 (5 bases). CDR3 length: 14 residues. Germline CDR1 reads SGHRS; CDR2 reads YFSETQ. V was pared by 2 bases and J by 4 bases, with 9 bases between. The CDR3 loop reads CASSFGGVNEKLFF. Written as DNA, the CDR3 is TGCGCCAGCAGCTTCGGAGGGGTTAATGAAAAACTGTTTTTT.

The chain combines TRBV18 with TRBJ2-2; D gene ambiguous. Germline CDR1 is KGHSH and CDR2 is LQKENI. V lost 2 bases to trimming and J lost 5 bases, with 9 bases between them. This CDR3 contains 14 residues. For the CDR3, the DNA is TGTGCCAGCTCACCAAGGCCTAGTACCGGGGAGCTGTTTTTT. The encoded protein is CASSPRPSTGELFF.

This chain connects TRBV20-1 to TRBJ1-2, with D uncertain. Deletions cut 2 bases from V and 7 bases from J, with 5 bases between. CDR3 length equals 10 residues. From germline, CDR1 is DFQATT and CDR2 SNEGSKA (reference sequence). The CDR3 is CSARRTGYTF. As DNA, the CDR3 is TGCAGTGCTAGACGCACTGGCTACACCTTC.

Worth noting for this clone: One end of the junction is discordant with germline, which a read error may explain. The chain couples TRBV19 to TRBJ1-1; 7 positions match TRBD1. The CDR3 totals 12 residues. Germline V gene data show CDR1 as LNHDA and CDR2 as SQIVND (reference sequence). The CDR3 DNA reads TGTGCCAGTAGTGAACGGACAGGTTTGATGGTCTTT. It codes for CASSERTGLMVF.

The rearrangement links TRBV11-3 to TRBJ2-2; D could derive from TRBD1 or TRBD2 (6 bases each). The CDR3 extends over 16 amino acids. Trimming removed 4 bases at V and 0 bases at J, with 12 bases between. Germline lookup yields CDR1 SGHNT and CDR2 YENEEA. The CDR3 DNA is TGTGCCAGCAGCTCACCCCGGGGGCCGAACACCGGGGAGCTGTTTTTT. Amino acids: CASSSPRGPNTGELFF. The whole variable domain, remainder taken from reference TRBV11-3 and TRBJ2-2, is EAGVVQSPRYKIIEKKQPVAFWCNPISGHNTLYWYLQNLGQGPELLIRYENEEAVDDSQLPKDRFSAERLKGVDSTLKIQPAELGDSAVYLCASSSPRGPNTGELFFGEGSRLTVL.

The V call is TRBV7-8, the J call TRBJ2-1; TRBD2 is a possible D gene (5 bases). With 1 base removed from V and 8 bases from J, the gap between germline ends came to 9 bases. The CDR3 length is 13 residues. The germline gives CDR1 SGHVS, CDR2 FQNEAQ. This CDR3 is CASSLGVSDEQFF. CDR3 sequence (DNA): TGTGCCAGCAGCTTAGGTGTTAGCGATGAGCAGTTCTTC.

About this clone itself: This same CDR3 is encoded by further DNA sequences in the sample. The chain couples TRBV29-1 to TRBJ2-1; D gene unclear. Trimming left V 4 bases short and J 5 bases short, with 6 bases between. Germline lookup yields CDR1 SQVTM and CDR2 ANQGSEA. The CDR3 length is 11 residues. The CDR3 DNA follows: TGCAGCGTTGGCCCGAACAATGAGCAGTTCTTC. Its protein is CSVGPNNEQFF.

This clone has only a few counts. The chain recombines TRBV11-1 with TRBJ2-2, with D uncertain. The CDR3 length is 16 residues. Germline V gene lookup returns CDR1 SGHAT and CDR2 FQDESV (reference sequence). The V end was cut by 4 bases, the J end by 5 bases, with 17 bases between. Here the CDR3 reads CASSSRPLQWTGELFF. The CDR3 nucleotides read TGTGCCAGCAGCTCCCGACCCCTACAGTGGACCGGGGAGCTGTTTTTT.

V gene TRBV6-5 combines with J gene TRBJ2-1; D gene uncertain. Germline loops: CDR1 MNHEY, CDR2 SVGAGI. The CDR3 is 12 amino acids. The V end was cut by 4 bases, the J end by 7 bases, with 8 bases between. CDR3 region: CASSSPVNEQFF. CDR3 sequence (DNA): TGTGCCAGCAGTTCCCCAGTAAATGAGCAGTTCTTC.

As concerns this clone: Distinct nucleotide sequences in the sample also encode this CDR3. The V call is TRBV11-2, the J call TRBJ1-3, with D uncertain. V lost 1 base, J lost 3 bases, and 1 base lay in between. Looked up from germline, CDR1 is SGHAT and CDR2 is FQNNGV. This CDR3 comprises 12 residues. The CDR3 loop is CASSLGGNTIYF. The CDR3 DNA sequence: TGTGCCAGCAGCTTAGGTGGAAACACCATATATTTT.

This rearrangement joins TRBV4-1 to TRBJ1-4; unclear D gene. Trimming stripped 3 bases from V and 5 bases from J, with 13 bases between. Germline values: CDR1 MGHRA, CDR2 YSYEKL. CDR3 length: 15 residues. CDR3 sequence reads: CASSQYSTLNEKLFF. DNA of the CDR3: TGCGCCAGCAGCCAGTACAGCACTCTAAATGAAAAACTGTTTTTT.

The CDR3 DNA is TGCGCCAGCAGCGAAATAGCGGGCGGCAATGAGCAGTTCTTC. Its protein product is CASSEIAGGNEQFF. The chain uses TRBV5-1 and TRBJ2-1, with 7 bases lining up with TRBD2. The V segment lost 4 bases and the J segment 6 bases; nucleotides outside the gene matches: 7. The CDR3 has 14 amino acids. Germline lookup yields CDR1 SGHRS and CDR2 YFSETQ.

The chain carries TRBV19 and TRBJ2-2, with D possibly matching TRBD1 (6 bases). Germline assignment: CDR1 LNHDA and CDR2 SQIVND (reference sequence). This CDR3 comprises 15 residues. Deletions cut 2 bases from V and 5 bases from J, with 12 bases between. CDR3 in amino acids: CASSITRQDTGELFF. The CDR3 DNA sequence: TGTGCCAGTAGTATAACGAGACAGGATACCGGGGAGCTGTTTTTT. The variable domain in full, completed from reference TRBV19 and TRBJ2-2, reads DGGITQSPKYLFRKEGQNVTLSCEQNLNHDAMYWYRQDPGQGLRLIYYSQIVNDFQKGDIAEGYSVSREKKESFPLTVTSAQKNPTAFYLCASSITRQDTGELFFGEGSRLTVL.

The V gene is TRBV6-5, the J gene TRBJ2-1; perhaps D is TRBD1 or TRBD2 (5 bases each). Germline CDR1 reads MNHEY; CDR2 reads SVGAGI. There are 13 residues in the CDR3. Trimming shortened V by 3 bases and J by 7 bases, and 10 bases separated the two germline ends. CDR3 sequence reads: CASSYGGRNEQFF. CDR3 nucleotide sequence: TGTGCCAGCAGTTATGGGGGTCGGAATGAGCAGTTCTTC.

The J gene is TRBJ2-3, the V gene TRBV6-5; no definite D call. This CDR3 region has 14 residues. Germline V gives CDR1 MNHEY, CDR2 SVGAGI. The ends were cut back, 4 bases at V and 4 bases at J, with 12 bases in the middle. The CDR3 loop reads CASSFTYGPDTQYF. The CDR3 bases are TGTGCCAGCAGTTTCACTTATGGCCCAGATACGCAGTATTTT.